This is a list of T cell receptor beta chains from one sample in a study of blood T cells in healthy people across ages. One entry per CDR3 protein, called by TCRdb with MiXCR from the 5' RACE reads. The sample has some 890,000 distinct CDR3 sequences, approximately 32% seen once. These data also formed part of another study, on T cells of mothers and their children.

Sequencing was done on a sample of blood. Receptor source: a woman between 40 and 55 years old in good health. Each CDR3 is given with its conserved first and last residue. Fields, in order: CDR3 DNA, CDR3 protein, clone size, J gene, V gene, D gene. The D gene is left open where the match is weak. Clone size, where shown, is once, few, many, or a class for clones that have expanded.

DNA: TGTGCCAGCAGCCCGTTACCTTCGGGCAGACAGCCCCAGCATTTT
CDR3: CASSPLPSGRQPQHF
size: few
J: TRBJ1-5
V: TRBV7-2
D: .

DNA: TGTGCCAGCAGTAAGACAGGGGGCCAATACGAGCAGTACTTC
CDR3: CASSKTGGQYEQYF
size: .
J: TRBJ2-7
V: TRBV6-6
D: TRBD1

DNA: TGCGCCAGCAGCCAAGTTCTGAACACTGAAGCTTTCTTT
CDR3: CASSQVLNTEAFF
size: many
J: TRBJ1-1
V: TRBV3-1
D: .

DNA: TGTGCCAGCAGCACAGGACGGGTTGGAAACATTCAGTACTTC
CDR3: CASSTGRVGNIQYF
size: .
J: TRBJ2-4
V: TRBV7-2
D: .

DNA: TGTGCCAGCAGCTTAGGGGCTCCTCGGTGGGAGCAGTTCTTC
CDR3: CASSLGAPRWEQFF
size: .
J: TRBJ2-1
V: TRBV7-2
D: .

DNA: TGTGCCTGGAACGCAGGGGGCAGTGGCTACACCTTC
CDR3: CAWNAGGSGYTF
size: .
J: TRBJ1-2
V: TRBV30
D: TRBD1

DNA: TGTGCCAGCAGCCAAGACAGTGGGGCTGAAGCTTTCTTT
CDR3: CASSQDSGAEAFF
size: few
J: TRBJ1-1
V: TRBV7-9
D: .

DNA: TGTGCCAGCTCACTCCGGGACAGGGACTATGGCTACACCTTC
CDR3: CASSLRDRDYGYTF
size: few
J: TRBJ1-2
V: TRBV18
D: TRBD1

DNA: TGTGCCAGCAGCCCGCGGACAGGTTGGGTCTATGGCTACACCTTC
CDR3: CASSPRTGWVYGYTF
size: few
J: TRBJ1-2
V: TRBV13
D: TRBD1

DNA: TGCAGTGCTAGAGACCCCGGGACTAGTAACTACGAGCAGTACTTC
CDR3: CSARDPGTSNYEQYF
size: .
J: TRBJ2-7
V: TRBV20-1
D: TRBD2